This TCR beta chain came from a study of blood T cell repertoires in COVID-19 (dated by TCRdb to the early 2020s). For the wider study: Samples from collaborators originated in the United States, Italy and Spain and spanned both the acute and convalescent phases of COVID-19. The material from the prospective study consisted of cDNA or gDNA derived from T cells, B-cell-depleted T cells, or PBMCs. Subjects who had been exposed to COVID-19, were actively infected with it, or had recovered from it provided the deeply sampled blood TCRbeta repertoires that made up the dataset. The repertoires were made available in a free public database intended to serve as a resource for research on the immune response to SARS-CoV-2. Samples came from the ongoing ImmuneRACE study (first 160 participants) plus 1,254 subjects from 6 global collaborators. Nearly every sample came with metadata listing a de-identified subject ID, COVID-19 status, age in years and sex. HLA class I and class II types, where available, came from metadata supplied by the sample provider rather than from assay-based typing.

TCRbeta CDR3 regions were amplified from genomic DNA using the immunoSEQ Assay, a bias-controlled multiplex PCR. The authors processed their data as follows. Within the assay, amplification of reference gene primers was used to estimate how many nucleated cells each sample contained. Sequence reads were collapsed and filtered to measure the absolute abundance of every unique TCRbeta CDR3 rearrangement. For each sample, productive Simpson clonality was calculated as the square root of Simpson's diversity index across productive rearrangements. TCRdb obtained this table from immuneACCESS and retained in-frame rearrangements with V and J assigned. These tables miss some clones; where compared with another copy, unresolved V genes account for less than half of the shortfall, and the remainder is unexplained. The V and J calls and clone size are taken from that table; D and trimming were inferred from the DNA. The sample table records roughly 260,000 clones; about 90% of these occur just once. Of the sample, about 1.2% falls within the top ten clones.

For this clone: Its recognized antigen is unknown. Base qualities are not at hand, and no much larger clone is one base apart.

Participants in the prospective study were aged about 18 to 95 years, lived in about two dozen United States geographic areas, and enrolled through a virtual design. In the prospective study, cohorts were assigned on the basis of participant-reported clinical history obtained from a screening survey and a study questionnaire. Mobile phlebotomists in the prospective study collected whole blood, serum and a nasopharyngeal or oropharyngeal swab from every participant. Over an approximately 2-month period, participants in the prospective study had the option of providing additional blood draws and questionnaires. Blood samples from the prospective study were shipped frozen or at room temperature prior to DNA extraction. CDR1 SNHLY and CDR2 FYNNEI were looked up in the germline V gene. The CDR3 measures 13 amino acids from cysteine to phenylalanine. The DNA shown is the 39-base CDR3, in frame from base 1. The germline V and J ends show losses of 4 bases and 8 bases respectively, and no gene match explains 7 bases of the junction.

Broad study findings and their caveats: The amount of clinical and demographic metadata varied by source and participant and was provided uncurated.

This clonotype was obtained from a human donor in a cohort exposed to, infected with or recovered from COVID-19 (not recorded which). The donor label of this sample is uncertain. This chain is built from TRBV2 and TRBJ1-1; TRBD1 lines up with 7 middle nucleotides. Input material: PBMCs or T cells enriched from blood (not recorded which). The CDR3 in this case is CASSVGTATEAFF. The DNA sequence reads TGTGCCAGCAGTGTAGGGACAGCTACGGAAGCTTTCTTT. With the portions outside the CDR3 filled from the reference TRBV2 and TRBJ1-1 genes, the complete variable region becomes EPEVTQTPSHQVTQMGQEVILRCVPISNHLYFYWYRQILGQKVEFLVSFYNNEISEKSEIFDDQFSVERPDGSNFTLKIRSTKLEDSAMYFCASSVGTATEAFFGQGTRLTVV.